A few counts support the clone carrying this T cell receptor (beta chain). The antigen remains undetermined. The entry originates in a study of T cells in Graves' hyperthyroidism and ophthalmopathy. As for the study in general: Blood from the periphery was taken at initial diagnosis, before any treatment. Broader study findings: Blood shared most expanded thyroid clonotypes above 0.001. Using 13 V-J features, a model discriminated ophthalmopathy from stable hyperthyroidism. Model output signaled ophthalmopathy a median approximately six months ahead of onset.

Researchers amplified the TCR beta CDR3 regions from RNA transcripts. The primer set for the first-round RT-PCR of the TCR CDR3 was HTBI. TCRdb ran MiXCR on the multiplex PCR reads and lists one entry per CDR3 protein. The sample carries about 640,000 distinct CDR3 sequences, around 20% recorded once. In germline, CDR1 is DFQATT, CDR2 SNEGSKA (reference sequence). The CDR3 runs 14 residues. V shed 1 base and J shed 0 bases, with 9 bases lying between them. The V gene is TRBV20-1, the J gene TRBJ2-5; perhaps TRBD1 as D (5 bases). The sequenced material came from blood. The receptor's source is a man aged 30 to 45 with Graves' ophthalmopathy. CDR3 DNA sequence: TGCAGTGCTAGAGTCCCAGGGTACCAAGAGACCCAGTACTTC. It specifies CSARVPGYQETQYF.